The rows below give T cell receptor beta chains drawn from one sample of a study of cytomegalovirus exposure and HLA in healthy donors. The repertoire was sequenced with immunoSEQ multiplex PCR; TCRdb's copy has only in-frame clones and lacks some. The table has 200,000 or so clones, approximately 84% seen once; the top ten hold 6% to 9%. Sequencing was done on a sample of PBMCs. These receptors all stem from a man between 18 and 35 years old in good health and CMV-seropositive. Both conserved end residues are part of each CDR3. Fields, in order: J gene, clone size, V gene, D gene, CDR3 DNA, CDR3 protein. D genes are given only for firm matches. Clone size is not always given. Where it is, it says once, few, many or a class for expanded clones.

J: TRBJ2-2
size: NA
V: TRBV6-1
D: NA
DNA: TGTGCCAGCAATACCGGGACATATAACACCGGGGAGCTGTTTTTT
CDR3: CASNTGTYNTGELFF

J: TRBJ2-1
size: once
V: TRBV9
D: TRBD2
DNA: TGTGCCAGCAGCGTAGGGGGACGGGAGGGCCAGGGAAATGAGCAGTTCTTC
CDR3: CASSVGGREGQGNEQFF

J: TRBJ1-3
size: NA
V: TRBV6-1
D: NA
DNA: TGTGCCAGCAGTGGTCGACATTCACCCGTCTCTGGAAACACCATATATTTT
CDR3: CASSGRHSPVSGNTIYF

J: TRBJ2-7
size: NA
V: TRBV13
D: TRBD1
DNA: TGTGCCAGCAGCTTCGGGACAGGGGATTTTGGCGAGCAGTACTTC
CDR3: CASSFGTGDFGEQYF

J: TRBJ2-1
size: once
V: TRBV9
D: TRBD2
DNA: TGTGCCAGCAGCGCGGGGGGGGTGGACAATGAGCAGTTCTTC
CDR3: CASSAGGVDNEQFF

J: TRBJ2-5
size: NA
V: TRBV4-3
D: TRBD2
DNA: TGCGCCAGCAGCCCATCAGCGGGAAAGGGAGAGACCCAGTACTTC
CDR3: CASSPSAGKGETQYF

J: TRBJ1-5
size: few
V: TRBV30
D: TRBD1
DNA: TGTGCCTGGAGTGTAAGGGGGACAGGCAATCAGCCCCAGCATTTT
CDR3: CAWSVRGTGNQPQHF

J: TRBJ1-2
size: NA
V: TRBV5-1
D: NA
DNA: TGCGCCAGCAGCTTGGGGCGACTGACTATGACTGGCTACACCTTC
CDR3: CASSLGRLTMTGYTF

J: TRBJ2-2
size: NA
V: TRBV5-1
D: NA
DNA: TGCGCCAGCAGCCGACTGCCCCCCTCTCAGCCGAACACCGGGGAGCTGTTTTTT
CDR3: CASSRLPPSQPNTGELFF

J: TRBJ2-2
size: few
V: TRBV18
D: NA
DNA: TGTGCCAGCTCACCAACGGGTACCGGGGAGCTGTTTTTT
CDR3: CASSPTGTGELFF